This TCR beta chain was obtained from a study of blood T cells in healthy people across ages. This clonotype was seen a handful of times. A much larger clone is a single base away; this may be a read error. The authors ran a second PCR of about 6 to 11 cycles using a sample-barcoded 5' primer and a J-beta primer mix. A 12-random-nucleotide template-switch adaptor tagged each cDNA molecule. TCRdb called the 5' RACE reads again in MiXCR, with one record for every CDR3 protein. This sample has roughly 1,700,000 distinct CDR3 sequences, with 28% found just once. Russia was home to the donors, healthy Caucasian individuals aged 6 to 90. There are 16 residues in the CDR3. Germline trimming cut 8 bases from V and 2 bases from J; bases unmatched to any gene: 9. Per germline, CDR1 DFQATT and CDR2 SNEGSKA (reference sequence).

This rearrangement joins TRBV20-1 to TRBJ2-5, with 15 bases fitting TRBD2. Sequencing input: blood. The TCR originated in a woman aged 25 to 45 in good health. CDR3 loop: CSTRAGLAGGQETQYF. The DNA for the CDR3 is TGCAGTACTCGCGCCGGACTAGCGGGAGGGCAAGAGACCCAGTACTTC.